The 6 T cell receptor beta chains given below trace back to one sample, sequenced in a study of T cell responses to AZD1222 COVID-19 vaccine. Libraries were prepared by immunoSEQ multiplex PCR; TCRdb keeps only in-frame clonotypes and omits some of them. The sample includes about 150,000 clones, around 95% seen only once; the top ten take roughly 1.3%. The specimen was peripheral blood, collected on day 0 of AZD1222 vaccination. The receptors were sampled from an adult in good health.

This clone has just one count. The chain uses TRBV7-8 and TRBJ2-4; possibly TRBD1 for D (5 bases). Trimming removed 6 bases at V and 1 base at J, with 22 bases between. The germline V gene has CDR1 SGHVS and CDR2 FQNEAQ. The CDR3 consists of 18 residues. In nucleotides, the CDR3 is TGTGCCAGCAGTCCTTATCCTGTGATCAAGGGGGCCAAAAACATTCAGTACTTC. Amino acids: CASSPYPVIKGAKNIQYF.

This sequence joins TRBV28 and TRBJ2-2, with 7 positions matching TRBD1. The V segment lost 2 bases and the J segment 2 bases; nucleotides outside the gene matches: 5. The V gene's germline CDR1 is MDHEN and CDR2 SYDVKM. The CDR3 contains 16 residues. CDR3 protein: CASSLHRGVNTGELFF. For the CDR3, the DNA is TGTGCCAGCAGTTTACACAGGGGTGTAAACACCGGGGAGCTGTTTTTT.

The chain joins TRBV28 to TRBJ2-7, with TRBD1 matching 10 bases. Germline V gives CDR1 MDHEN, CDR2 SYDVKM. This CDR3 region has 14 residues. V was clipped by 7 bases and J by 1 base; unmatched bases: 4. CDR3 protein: CASNGQGVSYEQYV. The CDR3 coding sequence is TGTGCCAGCAATGGACAGGGGGTGTCCTACGAGCAGTACGTC.

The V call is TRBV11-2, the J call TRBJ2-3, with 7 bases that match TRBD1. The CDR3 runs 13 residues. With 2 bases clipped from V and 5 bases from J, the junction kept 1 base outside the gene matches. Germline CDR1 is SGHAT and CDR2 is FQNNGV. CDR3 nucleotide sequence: TGTGCCAGCAGCTTATACAGGGGAGATACGCAGTATTTT. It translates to CASSLYRGDTQYF.

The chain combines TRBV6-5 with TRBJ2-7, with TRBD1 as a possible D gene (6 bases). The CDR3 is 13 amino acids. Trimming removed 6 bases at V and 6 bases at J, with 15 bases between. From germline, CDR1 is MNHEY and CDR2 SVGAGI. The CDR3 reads CASSGTKRSEQYV. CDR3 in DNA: TGTGCCAGCAGCGGGACAAAACGGTCCGAGCAGTACGTC.

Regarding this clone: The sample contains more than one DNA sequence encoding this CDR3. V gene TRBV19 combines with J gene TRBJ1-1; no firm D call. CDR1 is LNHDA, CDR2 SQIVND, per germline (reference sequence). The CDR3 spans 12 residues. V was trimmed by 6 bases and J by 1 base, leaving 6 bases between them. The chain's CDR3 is CASRTGNTEAFF. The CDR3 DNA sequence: TGTGCCAGTAGAACGGGGAACACTGAAGCTTTCTTT. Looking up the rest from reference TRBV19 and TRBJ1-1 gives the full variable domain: DGGITQSPKYLFRKEGQNVTLSCEQNLNHDAMYWYRQDPGQGLRLIYYSQIVNDFQKGDIAEGYSVSREKKESFPLTVTSAQKNPTAFYLCASRTGNTEAFFGQGTRLTVV.